This is a list of T cell receptor beta chains from one sample in a study of CD8 T cells in ankylosing spondylitis. TCRdb re-analysed the 5' RACE reads in MiXCR, keeping a single row per CDR3 protein. The data contain 670,000 or so distinct CDR3 sequences, 15% to 20% of them singletons. Input material: blood, either unsorted or a sorted T cell fraction (not recorded which). All receptors derive from a male donor with ankylosing spondylitis. Both conserved end residues are part of each CDR3. The D gene is left open where the match is weak. Size is omitted from some rows. Given values are once, few, many or a class for expanded clones.

TRBV7-8,.,TRBJ2-7,.,CASSLEGVGQGSYEQCF,.
TRBV27,.,TRBJ2-1,.,CASSSWGRDYNEQFF,TGTGCCAGCAGTTCATGGGGCAGGGACTACAATGAGCAGTTCTTC
TRBV10-3,.,TRBJ2-7,many,CAISGDGYEQYF,TGTGCCATCAGTGGGGACGGCTACGAGCAGTACTTC
TRBV7-9,.,TRBJ1-2,.,CASSLAPSGGYTF,TGTGCCAGCAGCCTAGCGCCCTCCGGAGGCTACACCTTC
TRBV12-3/TRBV12-4,.,TRBJ1-2,few,CASSLFGGAYGYTF,TGTGCCAGCAGTTTATTCGGTGGTGCCTATGGCTACACCTTC
TRBV29-1,TRBD1,TRBJ1-2,.,CSVEGLGTGDGYTF,TGCAGCGTTGAAGGGCTCGGGACAGGGGACGGCTACACCTTC
TRBV2,.,TRBJ1-2,.,CASTEWGVHGYTF,TGTGCCAGCACCGAGTGGGGAGTACATGGCTACACCTTC
TRBV5-1,TRBD2,TRBJ2-3,.,CASSSGTSGKFTDTQYF,TGCGCCAGCAGCTCCGGGACTAGCGGGAAGTTCACAGATACGCAGTATTTT
TRBV20-1,TRBD1,TRBJ2-1,.,CSARSRTGGLYNEQFF,TGCAGTGCTAGAAGCCGGACAGGAGGCTTATACAATGAGCAGTTCTTC
TRBV9,TRBD1,TRBJ2-7,.,CASSVEQGSSYEQYF,TGTGCCAGCAGCGTAGAACAGGGGAGCTCCTACGAGCAGTACTTC
TRBV5-1,.,TRBJ2-1,few,CASTPGSGYNEQFF,TGCGCCAGCACCCCGGGTAGCGGCTACAATGAGCAGTTCTTC
TRBV18,.,TRBJ2-7,.,CASSPPGSGTYANF,TGTGCCAGCTCACCACCGGGCTCCGGGACCTATGCGAACTTC
TRBV5-1,.,TRBJ1-2,few,CASSLGASGRVGYGYTF,TGCGCCAGCAGCTTGGGAGCTTCAGGGCGGGTCGGCTATGGCTACACCTTC
TRBV12-3/TRBV12-4,.,TRBJ2-3,few,CASSHLTQDTQYF,TGTGCCAGCAGTCACCTAACACAAGATACGCAGTATTTT
TRBV7-2,.,TRBJ2-3,few,CASSLTAGSTDTQYF,TGTGCCAGCAGCCTAACCGCGGGGAGCACAGATACGCAGTATTTT
TRBV4-2,.,TRBJ2-1,.,CASSQGHKEGNEQFF,TGTGCCAGCAGCCAGGGACACAAGGAGGGGAATGAGCAGTTCTTC
TRBV14,TRBD1,TRBJ2-5,.,CASSLGRGRSQYF,TGTGCCAGCAGCCTGGGCAGGGGGCGATCCCAGTACTTC
TRBV7-9,TRBD1,TRBJ1-2,few,CASTTGQGNYGYTF,TGTGCCAGCACAACTGGACAGGGGAACTATGGCTACACCTTC
TRBV4-3,.,TRBJ2-7,.,CASSLEWRGYEQYF,TGCGCCAGCAGCCTTGAGTGGCGGGGTTACGAGCAGTACTTC
TRBV7-8,TRBD2,TRBJ2-1,few,CASSSGLAGADEQFF,TGTGCCAGCAGCTCCGGACTAGCGGGAGCGGATGAGCAGTTCTTC
TRBV9,.,TRBJ1-6,many,CASSPDLGPLHF,TGTGCCAGCAGCCCGGACCTGGGACCCCTCCACTTT
TRBV7-3,TRBD2,TRBJ2-7,.,CASSPRRTSGRQTYEQYF,TGTGCCAGCAGCCCGCGCAGGACTAGCGGGCGACAGACCTACGAGCAGTACTTC
TRBV5-1,.,TRBJ1-5,few,CASSPGGANQPQHF,TGCGCCAGCAGCCCGGGTGGGGCTAATCAGCCCCAGCATTTT
TRBV3-1,TRBD1,TRBJ2-7,.,CASSQDRGWYEQYF,TGTGCCAGCAGCCAAGACAGGGGGTGGTACGAGCAGTACTTC
TRBV9,TRBD1,TRBJ1-5,few,CASSVDPGTEGQPQHF,TGTGCCAGCAGCGTAGATCCCGGGACAGAAGGTCAGCCCCAGCATTTT
TRBV12-3/TRBV12-4,.,TRBJ1-1,many,CASSFQGLNTEAFF,TGTGCCAGCAGTTTCCAGGGGCTGAACACTGAAGCTTTCTTT
TRBV6-1,TRBD2,TRBJ2-7,.,CASRSASGSYEQYF,TGTGCCAGCAGGTCGGCTAGCGGGAGTTACGAGCAGTACTTC
TRBV12-3/TRBV12-4,TRBD2,TRBJ2-1,.,CASRVLSGGFLNEQFF,TGTGCCAGCAGGGTCCTGAGCGGGGGCTTCTTGAATGAGCAGTTCTTC
TRBV5-1,TRBD1,TRBJ2-1,few,CASTATGQGHNEQFF,TGCGCCAGCACCGCGACAGGGCAGGGGCACAATGAGCAGTTCTTC